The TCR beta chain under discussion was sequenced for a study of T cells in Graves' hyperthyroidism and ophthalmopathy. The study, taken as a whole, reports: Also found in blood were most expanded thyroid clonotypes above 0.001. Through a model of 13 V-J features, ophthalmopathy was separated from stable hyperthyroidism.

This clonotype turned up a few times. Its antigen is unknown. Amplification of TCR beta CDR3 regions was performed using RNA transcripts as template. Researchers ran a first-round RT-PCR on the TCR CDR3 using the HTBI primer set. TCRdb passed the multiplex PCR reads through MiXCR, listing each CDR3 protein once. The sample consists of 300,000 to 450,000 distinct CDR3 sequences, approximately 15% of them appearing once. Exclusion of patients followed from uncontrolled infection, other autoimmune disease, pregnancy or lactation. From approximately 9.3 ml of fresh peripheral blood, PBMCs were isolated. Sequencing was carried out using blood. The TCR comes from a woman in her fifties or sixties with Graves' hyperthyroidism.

CDR3 bases: TGTGCCAGCAGCCAACTAGCGGGAGAGGTCACCGGGGAGCTGTTTTTT. Protein product: CASSQLAGEVTGELFF. The chain joins TRBV7-2 to TRBJ2-2, with 11 bases fitting TRBD2. This CDR3 comprises 16 residues. V shed 5 bases, J shed 4 bases, and the junction held 6 bases outside the gene matches. In germline, CDR1 is SGHTA, CDR2 FQGNSA.